The text below deals with one T cell receptor (beta chain). This clone's antigen is unknown. Base qualities were left out, and no much larger clone turns up one base away. For sequencing of the TCRbeta CDR3 region, genomic DNA was extracted from the sorted cells. The immunoSEQ Assay was used for sequencing of TCRbeta CDR3 regions. This immuneACCESS table, as held by TCRdb, lists in-frame sequences with V and J called but not all clones. Of the missing ones, under half trace to an unresolved V gene in checked studies; the others have no known cause. Present in this sample are under 95,000 clones, roughly 84% of which were seen just once. The biggest ten clones account for 17% of the sample. The source of the sample is a study of OX40 agonist ivuxolimab in advanced cancers. In terms of the full investigation: Ivuxolimab was a fully human IgG2 agonistic monoclonal antibody targeting the costimulatory receptor OX40 (CD134). Of the approximately 50 patients in dose escalation, some 20 had hepatocellular carcinoma, about 15 had melanoma, 9 had renal cell carcinoma and 9 had head and neck cancer. Patients were allowed to have had prior anti-PD-1, anti-PD-L1 or anti-CTLA-4 therapy, and 40% to 45% of the dose-escalation patients had been treated with checkpoint inhibitors. Intravenous ivuxolimab was administered to patients every 2 weeks at six dose levels: 0.01, 0.1, 0.3, 1.5, 3 and 10 mg/kg. Partial responses were achieved by three dose-escalation patients, of whom one had hepatocellular carcinoma and two had cutaneous melanoma. The paper reports the monotherapy dose-escalation portion (N ≈ 50 patients) of the phase I ivuxolimab trial. In the dose-escalation cohort, approximately 83% of patients were male, and the mean age was 60 years with a range of roughly 20 to 80. The point of sequencing TCRbeta in the periphery was to test whether ivuxolimab changed TCR sequence diversity and drove clonal T-cell expansion.

Patients with a history of autoimmune disease or receiving systemic immunosuppression were excluded from the trial. Peripheral blood for TCR sequencing was collected from all dose cohorts at baseline, on cycle 4 day 1, and on cycle 7 day 1. Samples came from an open-label, multicenter, first-in-human phase I dose-escalation trial of ivuxolimab. Adults with locally advanced or metastatic melanoma, renal cell carcinoma, hepatocellular carcinoma or head and neck squamous cell carcinoma were enrolled in the trial. Before TCR sequencing, CD4+ T cells and CD8+ T cells were sorted from peripheral blood as separate populations. On the study overall, not on this receptor specifically: In the 0.1-3.0 mg/kg groups, partial responders were among the patients with the lowest normalized peripheral clonal expansion, particularly in CD8+ T cells. Low levels of normalized T-cell clonal expansion were also seen in some patients who did not respond. The antigen specificity of the peripheral T cells that underwent clonal expansion was not determined. After ivuxolimab, expanded clones were on average more numerous among CD8+ T cells than among CD4+ T cells. At doses from 0.1 to 3.0 mg/kg, clonal expansion was seen in both CD4+ and CD8+ blood T cells between baseline and week 6.

There are 14 amino acids in the CDR3, from cysteine to phenylalanine inclusive. Only the CDR3 region is kept as DNA, spanning 42 bases read in frame from base 1. Per the germline V gene, ENHRY is the CDR1 and SYGVKD is the CDR2. Clipping removes 10 bases from V and 5 bases from J, with 14 as the unmatched junction base count. The rearranged segments are TRBV10-3 and TRBJ2-7, and 7 junctional nucleotides match TRBD2. The TCR originated in an adult with an advanced solid tumor such as melanoma, head and neck, liver or kidney cancer. The source material was CD4+ or CD8+ T cells sorted from blood, sampled in a trial of the OX40 agonist ivuxolimab. The bases are TGTGCCAGCCTCGGGGGGAGAGCCTTGGACGAGCAGTACTTC. Its protein is CASLGGRALDEQYF.